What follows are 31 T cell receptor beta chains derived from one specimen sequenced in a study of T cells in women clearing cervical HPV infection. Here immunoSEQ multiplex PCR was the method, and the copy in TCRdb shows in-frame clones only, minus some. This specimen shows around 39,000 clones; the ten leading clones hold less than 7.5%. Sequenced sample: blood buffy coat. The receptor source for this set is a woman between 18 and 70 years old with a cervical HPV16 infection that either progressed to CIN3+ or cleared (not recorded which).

The CDR3 DNA, read in part, is TGTGCCTGGAGTGCCGGCAGGGTCAGTCAGCCC. It is translated as CAWSAGRVSQP. The CDR3 in its entirety is CAWSAGRVSQPQHF. The chain carries TRBV30 and TRBJ1-5, with a tentative D call TRBD1 (5 bases). The read halts 3 residues ahead of the CDR3 end, with the missing end drawn from the germline J gene. Germline V gene data show CDR1 as GTSNPN and CDR2 as SVGIG (reference sequence). V was shortened by 1 base and J by 6 bases, with 13 bases between the two germline ends. The CDR3 has 14 residues.

The CDR3 region is CASSLSQGAYNDYTF. The DNA read from the CDR3 is TGTGCCAGCAGCTTAAGCCAGGGGGCTTACAATGAC. The rearrangement joins TRBV7-3 to TRBJ1-2; 8 nucleotides agree with TRBD1. The read ends 3 residues before the CDR3 terminus; that terminus is restored from the germline J gene. Per the germline V gene, CDR1 is SGHTA and CDR2 is FQGTGA. CDR3 length equals 15 residues.

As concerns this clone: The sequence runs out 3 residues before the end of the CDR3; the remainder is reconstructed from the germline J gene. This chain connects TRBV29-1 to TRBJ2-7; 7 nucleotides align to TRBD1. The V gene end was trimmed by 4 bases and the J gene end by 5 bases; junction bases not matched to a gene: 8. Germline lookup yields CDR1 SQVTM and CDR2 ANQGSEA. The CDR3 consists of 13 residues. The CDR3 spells CSVGTGVWDEQYF. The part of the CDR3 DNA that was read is TGCAGCGTTGGCACAGGGGTGTGGGACGAG.

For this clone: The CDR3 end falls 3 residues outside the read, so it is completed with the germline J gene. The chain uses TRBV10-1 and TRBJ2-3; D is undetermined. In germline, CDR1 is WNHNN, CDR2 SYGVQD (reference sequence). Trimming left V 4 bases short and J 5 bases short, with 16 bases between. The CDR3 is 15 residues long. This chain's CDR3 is CASSGVSSLGDTQYF. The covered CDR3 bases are TGCGCCAGCAGTGGCGTGAGTAGCTTGGGAGATACG.

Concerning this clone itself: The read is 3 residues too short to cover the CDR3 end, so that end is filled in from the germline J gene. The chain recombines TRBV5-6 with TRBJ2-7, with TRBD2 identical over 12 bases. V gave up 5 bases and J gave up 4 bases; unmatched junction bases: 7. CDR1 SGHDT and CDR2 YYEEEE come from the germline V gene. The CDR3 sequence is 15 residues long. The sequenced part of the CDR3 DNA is TGTGCCAGCAGTTCCACTAGCGGGAGGTCTTACGAG. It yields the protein CASSSTSGRSYE. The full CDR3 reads CASSSTSGRSYEQYF.

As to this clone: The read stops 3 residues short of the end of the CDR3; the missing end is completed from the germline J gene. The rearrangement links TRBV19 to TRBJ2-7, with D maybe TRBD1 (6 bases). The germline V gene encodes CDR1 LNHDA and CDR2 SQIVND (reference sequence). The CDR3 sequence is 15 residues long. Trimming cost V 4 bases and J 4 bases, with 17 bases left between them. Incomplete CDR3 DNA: TGTGCCAGTAGTACCCAGGCGGTCAGGGGTTACGAG. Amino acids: CASSTQAVRGYE. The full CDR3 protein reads CASSTQAVRGYEQYF. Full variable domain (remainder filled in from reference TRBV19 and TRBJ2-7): DGGITQSPKYLFRKEGQNVTLSCEQNLNHDAMYWYRQDPGQGLRLIYYSQIVNDFQKGDIAEGYSVSREKKESFPLTVTSAQKNPTAFYLCASSTQAVRGYEQYFGPGTRLTVT.

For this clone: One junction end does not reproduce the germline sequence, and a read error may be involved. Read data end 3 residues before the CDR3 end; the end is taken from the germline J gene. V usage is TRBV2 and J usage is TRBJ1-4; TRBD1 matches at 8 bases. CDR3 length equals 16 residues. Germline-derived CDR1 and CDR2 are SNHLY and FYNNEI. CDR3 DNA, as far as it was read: TGTACCAGCAGTGCCCAGGGGGCGCTGTCTAATGAAAAA. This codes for CTSSAQGALSNEK. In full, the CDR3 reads CTSSAQGALSNEKLFF.

The CDR3 bases that were read are TGTGCCAGCAGCTCACAGGGAGTCAATGAG. Its translation: CASSSQGVNE. In full, the CDR3 is CASSSQGVNEQFF. The chain employs TRBV7-2 and TRBJ2-1; perhaps TRBD1 as D (6 bases). The read halts 3 residues ahead of the CDR3 end, with the missing end drawn from the germline J gene. The CDR3 contains 13 residues. V was pared by 4 bases and J by 6 bases, with 10 bases between. Germline V CDR1 and CDR2: SGHTA, FQGNSA.

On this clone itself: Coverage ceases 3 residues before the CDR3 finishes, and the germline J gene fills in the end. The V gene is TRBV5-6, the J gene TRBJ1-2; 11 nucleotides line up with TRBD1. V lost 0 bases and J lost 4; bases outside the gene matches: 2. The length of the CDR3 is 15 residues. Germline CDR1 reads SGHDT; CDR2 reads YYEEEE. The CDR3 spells CASSLGTGGGYGYTF. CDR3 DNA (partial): TGTGCCAGCAGCTTGGGGACAGGGGGCGGCTATGGC.

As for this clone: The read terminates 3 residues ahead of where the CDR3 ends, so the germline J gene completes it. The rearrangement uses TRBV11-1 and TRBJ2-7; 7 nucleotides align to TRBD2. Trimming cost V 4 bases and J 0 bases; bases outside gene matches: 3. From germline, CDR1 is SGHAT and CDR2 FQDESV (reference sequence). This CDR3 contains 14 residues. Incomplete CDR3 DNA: TGTGCCAGCAGCTCCCAGCGGGACTCCTACGAG. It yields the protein CASSSQRDSYE. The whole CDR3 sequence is CASSSQRDSYEQYF.

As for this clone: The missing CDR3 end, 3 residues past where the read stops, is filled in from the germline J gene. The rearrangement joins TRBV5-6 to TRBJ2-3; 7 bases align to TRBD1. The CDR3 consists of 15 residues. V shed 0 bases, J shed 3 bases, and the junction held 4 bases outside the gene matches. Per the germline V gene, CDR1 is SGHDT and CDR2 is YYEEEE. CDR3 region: CASSLEGAGTDTQYF. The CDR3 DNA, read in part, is TGTGCCAGCAGCTTGGAGGGGGCAGGGACAGATACG.

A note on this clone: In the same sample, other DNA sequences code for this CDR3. The sequenced part of the CDR3 DNA is TGTGCCAGCAGTGTCCGGGGACAGGCGAACTATGGC. Protein product: CASSVRGQANYG. The whole CDR3 sequence is CASSVRGQANYGYTF. This chain connects TRBV2 to TRBJ1-2, with 8 bases aligning to TRBD1. The sequence runs out 3 residues before the end of the CDR3; the remainder is reconstructed from the germline J gene. This CDR3 contains 15 residues. Per germline, CDR1 SNHLY and CDR2 FYNNEI. J gave up 2 bases and V 4 bases, and 6 bases lay outside the gene matches.

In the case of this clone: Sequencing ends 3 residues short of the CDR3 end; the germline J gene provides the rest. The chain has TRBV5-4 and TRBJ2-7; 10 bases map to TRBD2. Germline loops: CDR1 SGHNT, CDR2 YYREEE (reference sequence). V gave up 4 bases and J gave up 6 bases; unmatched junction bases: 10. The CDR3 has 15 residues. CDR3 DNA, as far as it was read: TGTGCCAGCAGCCGAGACCTAGCGGGAGCGGTCGAG. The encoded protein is CASSRDLAGAVE. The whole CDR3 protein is CASSRDLAGAVEQYF.

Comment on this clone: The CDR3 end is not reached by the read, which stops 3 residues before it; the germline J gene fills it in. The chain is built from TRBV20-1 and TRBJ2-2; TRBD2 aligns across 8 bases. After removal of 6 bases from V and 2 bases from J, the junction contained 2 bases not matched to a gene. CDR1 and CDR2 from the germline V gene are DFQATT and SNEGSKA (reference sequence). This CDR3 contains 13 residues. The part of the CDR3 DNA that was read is TGCAGTGCACGGGGGGGTAACACCGGGGAG. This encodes CSARGGNTGE. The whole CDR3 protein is CSARGGNTGELFF.

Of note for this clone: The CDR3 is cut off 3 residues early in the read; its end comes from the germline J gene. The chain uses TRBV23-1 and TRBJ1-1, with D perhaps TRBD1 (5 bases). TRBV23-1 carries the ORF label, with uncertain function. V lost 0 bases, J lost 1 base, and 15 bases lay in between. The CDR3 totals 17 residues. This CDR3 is CASSQSGAVRENTEAFF. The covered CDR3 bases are TGCGCCAGCAGTCAATCGGGAGCTGTCAGGGAGAACACTGAA.

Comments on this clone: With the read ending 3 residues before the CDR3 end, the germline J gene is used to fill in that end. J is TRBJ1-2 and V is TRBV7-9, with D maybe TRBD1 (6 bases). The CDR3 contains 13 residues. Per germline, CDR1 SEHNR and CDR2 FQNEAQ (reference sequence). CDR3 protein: CASSGDITYDYTF. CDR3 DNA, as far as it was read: TGTGCCAGCAGCGGGGACATTACCTACGAC.

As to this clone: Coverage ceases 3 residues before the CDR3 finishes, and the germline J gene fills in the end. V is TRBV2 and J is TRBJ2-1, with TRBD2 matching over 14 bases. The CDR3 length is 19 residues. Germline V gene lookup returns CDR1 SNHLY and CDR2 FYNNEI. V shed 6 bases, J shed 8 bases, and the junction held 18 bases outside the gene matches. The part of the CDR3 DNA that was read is TGTGCCAGCAGCCCCTGGACTAGCGGGAGGCCCAATATGGTCGATGAG. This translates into CASSPWTSGRPNMVDE. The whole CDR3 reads CASSPWTSGRPNMVDEQFF.

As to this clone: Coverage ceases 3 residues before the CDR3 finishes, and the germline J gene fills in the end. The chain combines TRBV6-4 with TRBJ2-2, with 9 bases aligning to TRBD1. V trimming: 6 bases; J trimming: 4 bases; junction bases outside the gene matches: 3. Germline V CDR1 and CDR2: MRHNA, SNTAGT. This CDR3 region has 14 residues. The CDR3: CASRGTGRTGELFF. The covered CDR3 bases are TGTGCCAGCAGAGGGACAGGGCGCACCGGGGAG.

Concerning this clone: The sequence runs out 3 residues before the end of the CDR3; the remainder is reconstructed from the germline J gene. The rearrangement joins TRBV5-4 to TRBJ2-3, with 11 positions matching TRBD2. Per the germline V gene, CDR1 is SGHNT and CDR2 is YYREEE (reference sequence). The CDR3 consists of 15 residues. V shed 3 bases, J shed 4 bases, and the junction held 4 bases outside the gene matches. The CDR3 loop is CASSSGLAEADTQYF. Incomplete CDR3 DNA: TGTGCCAGCAGCTCGGGACTAGCGGAGGCAGATACG.

The covered CDR3 bases are TGTGCCAGCAGCTTAGCGATCCCCGTAGCGGGGGGGTACAATGAG. Translation gives CASSLAIPVAGGYNE. The complete CDR3 sequence is CASSLAIPVAGGYNEQFF. V is TRBV7-6 and J is TRBJ2-1; 11 bases align to TRBD2. The read ends 3 residues shy of where the CDR3 ends; the end is completed using the germline J gene. Germline lookup yields CDR1 SGHVS and CDR2 FNYEAQ. The CDR3 has 18 residues. Germline trimming cut 0 bases from V and 4 bases from J; bases unmatched to any gene: 8.

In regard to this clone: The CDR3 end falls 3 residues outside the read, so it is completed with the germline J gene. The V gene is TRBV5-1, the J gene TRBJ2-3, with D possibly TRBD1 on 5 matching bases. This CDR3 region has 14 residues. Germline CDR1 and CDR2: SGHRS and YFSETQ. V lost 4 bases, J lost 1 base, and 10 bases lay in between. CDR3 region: CASSPEGGTDTQYF. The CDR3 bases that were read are TGCGCCAGCAGCCCAGAAGGGGGCACAGATACG.

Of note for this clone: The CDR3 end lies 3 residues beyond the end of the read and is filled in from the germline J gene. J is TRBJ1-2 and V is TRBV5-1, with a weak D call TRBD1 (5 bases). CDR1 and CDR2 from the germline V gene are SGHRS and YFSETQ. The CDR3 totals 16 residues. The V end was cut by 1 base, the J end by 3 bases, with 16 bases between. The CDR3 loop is CASSLSPTDADYGYTF. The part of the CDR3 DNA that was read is TGCGCCAGCAGCTTGTCCCCGACAGATGCTGACTATGGC.

CDR3 loop: CASSPQVEADTQYF. The part of the CDR3 DNA that was read is TGTGCCAGCAGCCCTCAGGTGGAAGCAGATACG. The chain employs TRBV5-4 and TRBJ2-3; D is uncertain. Read sequence stops 3 residues before the CDR3 end, and the germline J gene provides the missing end. The V end lost 4 bases, the J end lost 4 bases, and 13 bases lay between the germline ends. Germline assignment: CDR1 SGHNT and CDR2 YYREEE (reference sequence). The CDR3 contains 14 residues.

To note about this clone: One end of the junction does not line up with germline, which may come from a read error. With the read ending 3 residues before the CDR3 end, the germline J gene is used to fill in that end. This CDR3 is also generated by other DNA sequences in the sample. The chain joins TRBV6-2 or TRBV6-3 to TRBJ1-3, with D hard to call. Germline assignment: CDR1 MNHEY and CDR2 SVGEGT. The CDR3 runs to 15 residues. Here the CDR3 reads CASKANTEGGNTIYF. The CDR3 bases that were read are TGTGCCAGCAAGGCGAACACAGAAGGAGGAAACACT.

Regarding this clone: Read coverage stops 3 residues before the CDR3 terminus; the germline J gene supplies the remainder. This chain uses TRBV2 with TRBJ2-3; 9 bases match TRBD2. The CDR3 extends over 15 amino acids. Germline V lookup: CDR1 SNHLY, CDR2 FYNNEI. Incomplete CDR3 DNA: TGTGCCAGCGGCAGCCGCGGGAGGGCCCTCGAGACG. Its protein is CASGSRGRALET. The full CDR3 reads CASGSRGRALETQYF.

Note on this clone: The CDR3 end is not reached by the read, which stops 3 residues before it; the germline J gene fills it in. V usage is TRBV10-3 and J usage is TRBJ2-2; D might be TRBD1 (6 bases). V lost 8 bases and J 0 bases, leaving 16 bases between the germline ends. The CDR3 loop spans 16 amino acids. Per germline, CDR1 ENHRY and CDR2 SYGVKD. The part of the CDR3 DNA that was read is TGTGCCATCCGCAGACGGGCAGGGGCGAACACCGGGGAG. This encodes CAIRRRAGANTGE. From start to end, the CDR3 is CAIRRRAGANTGELFF.

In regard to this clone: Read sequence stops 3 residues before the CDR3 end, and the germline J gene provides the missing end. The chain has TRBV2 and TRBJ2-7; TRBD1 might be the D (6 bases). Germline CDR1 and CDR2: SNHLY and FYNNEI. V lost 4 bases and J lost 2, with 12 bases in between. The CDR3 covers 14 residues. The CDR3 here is CASSGWGPTYEQYF. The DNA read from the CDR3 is TGTGCCAGCAGTGGCTGGGGGCCCACCTACGAG.

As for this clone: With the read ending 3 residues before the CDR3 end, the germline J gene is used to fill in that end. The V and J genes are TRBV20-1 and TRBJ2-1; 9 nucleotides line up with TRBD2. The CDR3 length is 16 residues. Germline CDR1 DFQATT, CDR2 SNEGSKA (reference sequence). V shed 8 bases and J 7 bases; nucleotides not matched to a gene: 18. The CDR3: CSRGLAGTDLGNEQFF. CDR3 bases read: TGCAGTCGGGGGCTAGCGGGGACAGACCTTGGGAATGAG.

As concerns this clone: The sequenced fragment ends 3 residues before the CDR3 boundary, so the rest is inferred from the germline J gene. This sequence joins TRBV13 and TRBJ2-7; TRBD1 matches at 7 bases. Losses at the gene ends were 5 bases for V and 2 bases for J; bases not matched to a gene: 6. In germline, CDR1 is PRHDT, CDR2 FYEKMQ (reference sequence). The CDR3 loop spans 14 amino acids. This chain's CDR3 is CASSNDRDTYEQYF. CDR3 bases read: TGTGCCAGCAGCAATGACAGGGACACCTACGAG.

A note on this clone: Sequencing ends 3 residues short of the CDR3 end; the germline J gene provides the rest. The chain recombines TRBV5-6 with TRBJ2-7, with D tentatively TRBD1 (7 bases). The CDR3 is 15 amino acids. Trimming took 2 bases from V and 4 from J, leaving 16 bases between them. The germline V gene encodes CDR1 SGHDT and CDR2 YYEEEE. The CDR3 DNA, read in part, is TGTGCCAGCAGCTTCAGACAGGGAGGAGTGTACGAG. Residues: CASSFRQGGVYE. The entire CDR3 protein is CASSFRQGGVYEQYF.

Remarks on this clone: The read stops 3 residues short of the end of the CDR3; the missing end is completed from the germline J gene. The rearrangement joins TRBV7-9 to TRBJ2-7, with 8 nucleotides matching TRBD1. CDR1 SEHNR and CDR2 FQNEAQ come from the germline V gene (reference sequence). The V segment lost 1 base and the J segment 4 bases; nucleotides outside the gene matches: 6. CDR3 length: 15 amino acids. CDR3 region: CASSLGQGQNYEQYF. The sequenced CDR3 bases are TGTGCCAGCAGCTTAGGACAGGGGCAAAATTACGAG.